The clone carrying this TCR beta chain appeared a few times. No antigen is known for it. These data belong to a study of early T cells in non-severe SARS-CoV-2 infection. On the study more broadly: Unsorted whole blood bulk RNA was sequenced, with unpaired chains. Study-wide results and limits: Anti-spike CD8 responses were favored in VDJdb matching, and private and CD4 specificities were missed.

The TCR library protocol was used to attach unique molecular identifiers. These identifiers were attached to individual cDNA molecules. TCRdb re-called the 5' RACE reads with MiXCR, one entry per CDR3 protein. This table has tens of thousands of distinct CDR3 sequences, 10% appearing once. This CDR3 spans 13 amino acids. The V and J ends lost 6 bases and 3 bases, in that order; junction bases with no gene match: 3. The germline V gene has CDR1 ENHRY and CDR2 SYGVKD. V gene TRBV10-3 combines with J gene TRBJ2-3; 7 positions agree with TRBD2. Sequenced here: whole blood, sampled at baseline. The sequence derives from an adult who was a healthcare worker with PCR-confirmed SARS-CoV-2 infection or an uninfected control (not recorded which). The DNA for the CDR3 is TGTGCCATCAGGGCGGGGGTGACAGATACGCAGTATTTT. It specifies CAIRAGVTDTQYF.